These 31 T cell receptor beta chains were all obtained from the same sample, sequenced in a study of blood T cell repertoires in COVID-19. Assay: immunoSEQ multiplex PCR; the TCRdb copy retains only in-frame clones and omits some. The sample has fewer than 500,000 clones, more than 80% seen once. The sample comprised PBMCs or T cells enriched from blood (not recorded which). These receptors were collected from a man aged 25 to 40 who had recovered from COVID-19.

The V call is TRBV3-1 (or the pseudogene TRBV3-2), the J call TRBJ2-7; D perhaps matches TRBD1 (5 bases). The CDR3 is 14 residues long. The germline V gene encodes CDR1 LGHDT and CDR2 YNNKEL (reference sequence). V gave up 4 bases and J gave up 5 bases, with 15 bases separating them. The CDR3, as DNA: TGTGCCAGCAGCCTTCAGGGATCCAGGGACGAGCAGTACTTC. This encodes CASSLQGSRDEQYF.

The chain joins TRBV28 to TRBJ1-6, with D possibly matching TRBD1 (5 bases). Between the trimmed V and J ends, which lost 4 bases and 7 bases, there was a span of 14 bases. The CDR3 covers 15 residues. CDR1 is MDHEN, CDR2 SYDVKM, per germline. The CDR3 protein is CASSSWHGGNSPLHF. CDR3 nucleotide sequence: TGTGCCAGCAGTTCGTGGCACGGGGGAAATTCACCCCTCCACTTT.

J is TRBJ2-7 and V is TRBV6-5, with 10 nucleotides matching TRBD1. The V gene end was trimmed by 6 bases and the J gene end by 4 bases; junction bases not matched to a gene: 6. Germline-derived CDR1 and CDR2 are MNHEY and SVGAGI. CDR3 length: 14 amino acids. Here the CDR3 reads CASRSGTGVYEQYF. As DNA, the CDR3 is TGTGCCAGCAGGTCCGGGACAGGGGTGTACGAGCAGTACTTC.

The chain carries TRBV12-3 or TRBV12-4 and TRBJ1-2; D is ambiguous. Trimming shortened V by 8 bases and J by 4 bases, and 14 bases separated the two germline ends. The CDR3 spans 13 residues. CDR3 coding DNA: TGTGCCAGCTATGATCCGGGTCTCTATGGCTACACCTTC. This encodes CASYDPGLYGYTF.

The V call is TRBV6-5, the J call TRBJ2-2; D is unresolved. V gave up 5 bases and J gave up 1 base, with 8 bases separating them. The CDR3 contains 14 residues. CDR1 MNHEY and CDR2 SVGAGI come from the germline V gene. Here the CDR3 reads CASSQSRNTGELFF. The CDR3, as DNA: TGTGCCAGCAGTCAATCTAGGAACACCGGGGAGCTGTTTTTT.

This sequence joins TRBV5-4 and TRBJ2-1; 7 bases match TRBD2. The V segment lost 0 bases and the J segment 4 bases; nucleotides outside the gene matches: 4. CDR1 is SGHNT, CDR2 YYREEE, per germline (reference sequence). This CDR3 has 15 amino acids. The CDR3 sequence is CASSLGLAEYNEQFF. Here the CDR3 DNA reads TGTGCCAGCAGCTTGGGACTAGCTGAGTACAATGAGCAGTTCTTC.

This chain uses TRBV2 with TRBJ2-7, with TRBD1 identical over 7 bases. Germline trimming cut 4 bases from V and 6 bases from J; bases unmatched to any gene: 6. There are 13 residues in the CDR3. Per the germline V gene, CDR1 is SNHLY and CDR2 is FYNNEI. CDR3 region: CASSGTGGGEQYF. CDR3 sequence (DNA): TGTGCCAGCAGTGGGACAGGCGGAGGCGAGCAGTACTTC.

V and J are TRBV13 and TRBJ2-1; 11 bases align to TRBD2. The CDR3 is 15 amino acids. CDR1 is PRHDT, CDR2 FYEKMQ, per germline (reference sequence). Losses at the gene ends were 5 bases for V and 8 bases for J; bases not matched to a gene: 8. CDR3 region: CASSPTSGREDEQFF. DNA for the CDR3: TGTGCCAGCAGCCCCACTAGCGGGAGAGAGGATGAGCAGTTCTTC. Full variable domain (rest looked up from reference TRBV13 and TRBJ2-1): AAGVIQSPRHLIKEKRETATLKCYPIPRHDTVYWYQQGPGQDPQFLISFYEKMQSDKGSIPDRFSAQQFSDYHSELNMSSLELGDSALYFCASSPTSGREDEQFFGPGTRLTVL.

CDR3 in amino acids: CAILRQGPGNTIYF. The DNA for the CDR3 is TGTGCCATCCTACGGCAGGGTCCTGGAAACACCATATATTTT. This chain uses TRBV2 with TRBJ1-3; a possible D gene is TRBD1 (5 bases). This CDR3 comprises 14 residues. Looked up from germline, CDR1 is SNHLY and CDR2 is FYNNEI. Trimming pared 10 bases from V and 2 bases from J, leaving 15 bases between.

V is TRBV28 and J is TRBJ2-2; 7 nucleotides match TRBD2. With 4 bases clipped from V and 4 bases from J, the junction kept 6 bases outside the gene matches. CDR3 length: 15 residues. The germline V gene has CDR1 MDHEN and CDR2 SYDVKM. For the CDR3, the DNA is TGTGCCAGCAGTTCTGGGGGAGGGCGCACCGGGGAGCTGTTTTTT. It codes for CASSSGGGRTGELFF.

The gene calls are TRBV5-1 and TRBJ2-7; D is possibly TRBD1 (6 bases). CDR1 is SGHRS, CDR2 YFSETQ, per germline. V lost 5 bases and J 0 bases, leaving 9 bases between the germline ends. The CDR3 sequence is 13 residues long. For the CDR3, the DNA is TGCGCCAGCAGTGAGGACAGCTCCTACGAGCAGTACTTC. Translating it yields CASSEDSSYEQYF.

The chain has TRBV6-5 and TRBJ2-5; 7 bases map to TRBD2. Germline assignment: CDR1 MNHEY and CDR2 SVGAGI. V shed 7 bases, J shed 4 bases, and the junction held 9 bases outside the gene matches. This CDR3 comprises 14 residues. CDR3 DNA: TGTGCCAGCATCTTCTCGGGAGGAAGAGAGACCCAGTACTTC. It codes for CASIFSGGRETQYF.

The chain combines TRBV27 with TRBJ2-1; 10 bases are shared with TRBD1. The CDR3 spans 16 residues. The V segment lost 2 bases and the J segment 2 bases; nucleotides outside the gene matches: 3. Germline V lookup: CDR1 MNHEY, CDR2 SMNVEV (reference sequence). The CDR3 DNA sequence: TGTGCCAGCAGTTTAGGGGGACAGGGGACCTACAATGAGCAGTTCTTC. It yields the protein CASSLGGQGTYNEQFF.

The chain employs TRBV18 and TRBJ1-1; the D is unclear. The germline V and J ends were trimmed by 6 bases and 6 bases, with 8 bases remaining between them. CDR3 length: 11 residues. CDR1 and CDR2 (germline): KGHSH, LQKENI. CDR3 amino acids: CASSVGSEAFF. DNA of the CDR3: TGTGCCAGCTCCGTCGGTTCTGAAGCTTTCTTT.

V gene TRBV28 combines with J gene TRBJ2-2; D is possibly TRBD2 (5 bases). The germline V gene encodes CDR1 MDHEN and CDR2 SYDVKM. This CDR3 is 15 amino acids long. The germline V and J ends were trimmed by 3 bases and 8 bases, with 16 bases remaining between them. CDR3 protein: CASSFFLANSGELFF. In DNA, the CDR3 is TGTGCCAGCAGTTTTTTTTTAGCGAATTCTGGGGAGCTGTTTTTT.

The chain has TRBV7-3 and TRBJ2-7; D not certain. The V gene lost 5 bases and the J gene lost 0 bases, with 14 bases spanning the gap. The germline V gene encodes CDR1 SGHTA and CDR2 FQGTGA. This CDR3 has 15 residues. CDR3 protein: CASSQYTSHSYEQYF. CDR3 sequence (DNA): TGTGCCAGCAGCCAGTATACCAGTCACTCCTACGAGCAGTACTTC.

Turning to this clone: Other nucleotide sequences in the sample specify the same CDR3. This rearrangement joins TRBV6-5 to TRBJ1-2; TRBD1 matches at 8 bases. Trimming took 0 bases from V and 9 from J; bases not matched to a gene: 3. Germline V gene sequence: CDR1 MNHEY, CDR2 SVGAGI. This CDR3 contains 13 residues. In nucleotides, the CDR3 is TGTGCCAGCAGTTACTCACAGGGGGGAAGCTACACCTTC. Translation gives CASSYSQGGSYTF.

This chain joins TRBV28 and TRBJ1-1, with D tentatively TRBD1 (6 bases). The germline V gene encodes CDR1 MDHEN and CDR2 SYDVKM. The CDR3 is 15 residues long. V lost 5 bases and J lost 5, with 18 bases in between. The DNA of the CDR3 is TGTGCCAGCAGTCTAATGGGGGAGGGGGAAACTGAAGCTTTCTTT. Protein: CASSLMGEGETEAFF. The whole variable domain, remainder taken from reference TRBV28 and TRBJ1-1, is DVKVTQSSRYLVKRTGEKVFLECVQDMDHENMFWYRQDPGLGLRLIYFSYDVKMKEKGDIPEGYSVSREKKERFSLILESASTNQTSMYLCASSLMGEGETEAFFGQGTRLTVV.

CDR3 region: CASSKGVYYSYNEQFF. CDR3 DNA sequence: TGTGCCAGCAGCAAAGGAGTCTACTACTCCTACAATGAGCAGTTCTTC. The chain recombines TRBV21-1 with TRBJ2-1; the table's D gene call, TRBD2, was not cross checked with the DNA. TRBV21-1 is described as a pseudogene. This CDR3 has 16 residues.

This clone was seen only a few times. The chain has TRBV7-3 and TRBJ2-2; 9 nucleotides line up with TRBD1. The V and J ends lost 1 base and 4 bases, in that order; junction bases with no gene match: 4. The germline gives CDR1 SGHTA, CDR2 FQGTGA. The CDR3 loop spans 16 amino acids. This CDR3 is CASSLMGQGTTGELFF. CDR3 DNA sequence: TGTGCCAGCAGCTTAATGGGACAGGGTACCACCGGGGAGCTGTTTTTT.

The CDR3 region has the DNA TGCAGCGTTGTGTGGGGGAGGAGCCCAGACGAGCAGTACTTC. Encoded protein: CSVVWGRSPDEQYF. This chain links TRBV29-1 with TRBJ2-7; maybe TRBD2 (6 bases). This CDR3 contains 14 residues. Germline V CDR1 and CDR2: SQVTM, ANQGSEA. V shed 4 bases and J shed 5 bases, with 18 bases lying between them.

V gene TRBV3-1 (or the pseudogene TRBV3-2) combines with J gene TRBJ1-1; D is uncertain. V was pared by 0 bases and J by 5 bases, with 16 bases between. CDR1 LGHDT and CDR2 YNNKEL come from the germline V gene (reference sequence). CDR3 size: 16 residues. Here the CDR3 reads CASSQDTGSPMTEAFF. The CDR3, as DNA: TGTGCCAGCAGCCAAGACACCGGGTCCCCCATGACTGAAGCTTTCTTT.

This chain links TRBV3-1 (or the pseudogene TRBV3-2) with TRBJ1-1; D is unresolved. V lost 1 base and J lost 0, with 9 bases in between. Germline V CDR1 and CDR2: LGHDT, YNNKEL (reference sequence). The CDR3 has 15 amino acids. The CDR3 sequence: CASSQGARMNTEAFF. Written as DNA, the CDR3 is TGTGCCAGCAGCCAAGGGGCCAGGATGAACACTGAAGCTTTCTTT.

This chain uses TRBV16 with TRBJ1-5; D is unclear. Trimming pared 2 bases from V and 4 bases from J, leaving 9 bases between. Germline-derived CDR1 and CDR2 are KGHSY and FQNENV. The CDR3 spans 14 residues. The CDR3 nucleotides are TGTGCCAGCAGCCAAGGACTTCGGAATCAGCCCCAGCATTTT. It translates to CASSQGLRNQPQHF.

The rearrangement links TRBV6-2 or TRBV6-3 to TRBJ2-7; 13 bases align to TRBD2. This CDR3 is 18 amino acids long. Germline values: CDR1 MNHEY, CDR2 SVGEGT. Trimming at V came to 1 base and at J to 4 bases, leaving 10 bases not matched to a gene. CDR3 nucleotides: TGTGCCAGCAGTTACTTCACAGGGGGACTAGCGGGGCGTTACGAGCAGTACTTC. Translated: CASSYFTGGLAGRYEQYF.

A single count supports this clone. This chain links TRBV5-1 with TRBJ2-7; D is perhaps TRBD2 (6 bases). The CDR3 is 14 amino acids. Trimming took off 0 bases at V and 3 bases at J, with 10 bases between the two ends. Germline V gives CDR1 SGHRS, CDR2 YFSETQ. For the CDR3, the DNA is TGCGCCAGCAGCTTGGCGGGACTCGACTACGAGCAGTACTTC. Amino acids: CASSLAGLDYEQYF.

As concerns this clone: The same CDR3 arises from other DNA sequences in this sample as well. V is TRBV7-3 and J is TRBJ2-3; D gene uncertain. Germline assignment: CDR1 SGHTA and CDR2 FQGTGA. V shed 2 bases and J shed 1 base, with 4 bases lying between them. The CDR3 contains 13 residues. CDR3 DNA: TGTGCCAGCAGCTTAGGAGGCACAGATACGCAGTATTTT. Amino acid sequence: CASSLGGTDTQYF.

V and J are TRBV25-1 and TRBJ1-1, with D perhaps matching TRBD1 (5 bases). V was cut by 5 bases and J by 6 bases, with 10 bases left in between. The CDR3 contains 12 residues. Germline CDR1 MGHDK, CDR2 SYGVNS. CDR3 region: CASSTQGAEAFF. CDR3 bases: TGTGCCAGCAGTACCCAGGGCGCTGAAGCTTTCTTT.

The chain joins TRBV7-9 to TRBJ2-1, with D uncertain. The germline gives CDR1 SEHNR, CDR2 FQNEAQ (reference sequence). This CDR3 region has 13 residues. The ends were cut back, 7 bases at V and 8 bases at J, with 15 bases in the middle. The CDR3 region has the DNA TGTGCCAGCAAACTTAGTATAGAATATGAGCAGTTCTTC. This translates into CASKLSIEYEQFF.

The chain couples TRBV21-1 to TRBJ2-7; the table assigns TRBD1, which was not confirmed against the DNA. TRBV21-1 is labeled a pseudogene. This CDR3 has 19 amino acids. CDR3 protein: CASSKEVGRGEWGSYEQYF. Here the CDR3 DNA reads TGTGCCAGCAGCAAAGAAGTGGGCAGGGGCGAATGGGGTTCCTACGAGCAGTACTTC.

The chain carries TRBV27 and TRBJ2-1; D gene unclear. Germline V CDR1 and CDR2: MNHEY, SMNVEV (reference sequence). Trimming left V 6 bases short and J 6 bases short, with 15 bases between. The CDR3 runs to 14 residues. The CDR3 protein is CASRINWAGNEQFF. The CDR3 bases are TGTGCCAGCAGAATCAACTGGGCCGGCAATGAGCAGTTCTTC.